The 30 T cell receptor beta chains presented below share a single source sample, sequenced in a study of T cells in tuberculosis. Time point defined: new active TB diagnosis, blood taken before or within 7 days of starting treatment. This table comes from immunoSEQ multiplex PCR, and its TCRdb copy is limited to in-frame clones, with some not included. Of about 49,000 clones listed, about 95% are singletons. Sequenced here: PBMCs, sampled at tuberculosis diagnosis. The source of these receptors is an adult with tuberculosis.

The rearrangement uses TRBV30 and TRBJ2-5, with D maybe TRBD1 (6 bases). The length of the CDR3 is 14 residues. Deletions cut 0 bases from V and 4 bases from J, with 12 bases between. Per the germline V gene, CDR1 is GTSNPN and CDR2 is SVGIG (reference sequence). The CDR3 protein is CAWSVSLGGETQYF. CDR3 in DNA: TGTGCCTGGAGTGTGAGCCTAGGGGGAGAGACCCAGTACTTC.

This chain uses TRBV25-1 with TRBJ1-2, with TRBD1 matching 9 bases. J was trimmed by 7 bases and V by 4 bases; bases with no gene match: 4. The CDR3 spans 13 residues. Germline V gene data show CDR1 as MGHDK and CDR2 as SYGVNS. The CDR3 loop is CASSGTGVGGYTF. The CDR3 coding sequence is TGTGCCAGCAGTGGGACAGGGGTCGGTGGCTACACCTTC.

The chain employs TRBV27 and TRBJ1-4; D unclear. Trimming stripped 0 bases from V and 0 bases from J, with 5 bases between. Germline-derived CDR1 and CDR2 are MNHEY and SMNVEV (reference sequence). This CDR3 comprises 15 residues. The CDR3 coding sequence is TGTGCCAGCAGTTTATCCCGGGCAACTAATGAAAAACTGTTTTTT. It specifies CASSLSRATNEKLFF.

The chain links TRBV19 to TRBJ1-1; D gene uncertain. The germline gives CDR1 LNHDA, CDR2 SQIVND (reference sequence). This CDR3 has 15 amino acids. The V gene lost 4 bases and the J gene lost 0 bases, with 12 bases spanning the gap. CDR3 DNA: TGTGCCAGTAGTACGAGGGCTGGAATGAACACTGAAGCTTTCTTT. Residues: CASSTRAGMNTEAFF.

In DNA form, the CDR3 reads TGTGCCAGCAGCTCTATGAGCGGGAGTAGCACAGATACGCAGTATTTT. Protein sequence: CASSSMSGSSTDTQYF. The J gene is TRBJ2-3, the V gene TRBV7-6; 8 bases line up with TRBD2. V was pared by 4 bases and J by 0 bases, with 6 bases of the junction left unmatched. The germline V gene has CDR1 SGHVS and CDR2 FNYEAQ. This CDR3 region has 16 residues.

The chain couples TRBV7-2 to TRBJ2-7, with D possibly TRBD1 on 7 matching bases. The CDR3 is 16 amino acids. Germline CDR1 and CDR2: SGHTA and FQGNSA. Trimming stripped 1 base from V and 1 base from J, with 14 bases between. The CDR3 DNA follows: TGTGCCAGCAGCTTAGTCAGCGCAGGGGGGTCCTACGAGCAGTACTTC. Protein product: CASSLVSAGGSYEQYF.

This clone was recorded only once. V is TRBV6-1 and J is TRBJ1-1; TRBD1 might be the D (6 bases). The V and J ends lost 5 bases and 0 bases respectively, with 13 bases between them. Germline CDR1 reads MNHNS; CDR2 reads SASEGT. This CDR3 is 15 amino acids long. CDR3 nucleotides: TGTGCCAGCAGTTTATGGACAGCCATGAACACTGAAGCTTTCTTT. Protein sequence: CASSLWTAMNTEAFF.

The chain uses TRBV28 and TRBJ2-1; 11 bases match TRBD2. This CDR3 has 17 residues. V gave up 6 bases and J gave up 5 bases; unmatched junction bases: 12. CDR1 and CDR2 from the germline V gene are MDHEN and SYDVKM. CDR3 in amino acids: CASSHDQLAGVNNEQFF. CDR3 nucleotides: TGTGCCAGCAGCCATGATCAACTAGCGGGAGTAAACAATGAGCAGTTCTTC. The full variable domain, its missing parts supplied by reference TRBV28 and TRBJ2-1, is DVKVTQSSRYLVKRTGEKVFLECVQDMDHENMFWYRQDPGLGLRLIYFSYDVKMKEKGDIPEGYSVSREKKERFSLILESASTNQTSMYLCASSHDQLAGVNNEQFFGPGTRLTVL.

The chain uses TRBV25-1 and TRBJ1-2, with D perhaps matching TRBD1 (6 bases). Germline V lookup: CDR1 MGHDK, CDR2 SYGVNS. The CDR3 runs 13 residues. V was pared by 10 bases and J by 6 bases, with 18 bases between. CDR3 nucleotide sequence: TGTGCCACCTCACCCACAGGGATCAATGGCTACACCTTC. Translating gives CATSPTGINGYTF.

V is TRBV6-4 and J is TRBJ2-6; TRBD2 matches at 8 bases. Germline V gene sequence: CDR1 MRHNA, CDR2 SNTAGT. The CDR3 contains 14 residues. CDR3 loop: CAPGGSSGANVLTF. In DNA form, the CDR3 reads TGTGCACCGGGAGGGAGCTCTGGGGCCAACGTCCTGACTTTC.

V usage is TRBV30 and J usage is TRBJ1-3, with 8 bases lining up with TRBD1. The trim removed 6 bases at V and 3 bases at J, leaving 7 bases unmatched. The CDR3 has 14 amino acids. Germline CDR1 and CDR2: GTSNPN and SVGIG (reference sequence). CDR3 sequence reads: CACWPQGGGNTIYF. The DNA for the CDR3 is TGTGCCTGTTGGCCACAGGGGGGTGGAAACACCATATATTTT.

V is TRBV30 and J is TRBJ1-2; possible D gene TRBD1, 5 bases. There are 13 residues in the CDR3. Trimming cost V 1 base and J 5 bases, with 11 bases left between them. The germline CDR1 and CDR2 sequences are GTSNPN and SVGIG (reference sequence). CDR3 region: CAWSGQNLYGYTF. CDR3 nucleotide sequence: TGTGCCTGGAGTGGACAGAACCTTTATGGCTACACCTTC. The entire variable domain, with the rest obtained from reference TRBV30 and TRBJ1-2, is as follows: SQTIHQWPATLVQPVGSPLSLECTVEGTSNPNLYWYRQAAGRGLQLLFYSVGIGQISSEVPQNLSASRPQDRQFILSSKKLLLSDSGFYLCAWSGQNLYGYTFGSGTRLTVV.

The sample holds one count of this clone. CDR3 loop: CASSPLWRGDYEQYF. DNA for the CDR3: TGTGCCAGTAGCCCTTTGTGGCGGGGGGACTACGAGCAGTACTTC. J is TRBJ2-7 and V is TRBV19; 8 bases line up with TRBD2. CDR3 length equals 15 residues. With 6 bases clipped from V and 3 bases from J, the junction kept 10 bases outside the gene matches. Germline V CDR1 and CDR2: LNHDA, SQIVND (reference sequence).

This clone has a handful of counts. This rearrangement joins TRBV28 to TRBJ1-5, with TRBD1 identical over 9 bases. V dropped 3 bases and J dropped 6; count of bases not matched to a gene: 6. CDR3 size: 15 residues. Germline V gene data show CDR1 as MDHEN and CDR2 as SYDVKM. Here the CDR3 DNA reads TGTGCCAGCAGTTTGAACAGGGGGCCGTTTCAGCCCCAGCATTTT. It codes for CASSLNRGPFQPQHF. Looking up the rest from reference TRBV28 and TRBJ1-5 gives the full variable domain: DVKVTQSSRYLVKRTGEKVFLECVQDMDHENMFWYRQDPGLGLRLIYFSYDVKMKEKGDIPEGYSVSREKKERFSLILESASTNQTSMYLCASSLNRGPFQPQHFGDGTRLSIL.

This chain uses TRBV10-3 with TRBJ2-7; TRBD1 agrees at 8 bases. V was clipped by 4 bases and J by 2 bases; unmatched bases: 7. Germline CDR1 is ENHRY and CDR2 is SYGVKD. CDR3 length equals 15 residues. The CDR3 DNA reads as TGTGCCATCAGTGGGAGGGACAGGAGTACCTACGAGCAGTACTTC. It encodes CAISGRDRSTYEQYF.

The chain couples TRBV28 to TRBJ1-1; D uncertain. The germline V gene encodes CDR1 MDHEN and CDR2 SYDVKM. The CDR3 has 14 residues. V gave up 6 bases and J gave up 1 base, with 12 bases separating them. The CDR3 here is CASSRQFGNTEAFF. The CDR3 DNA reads TGTGCCAGCAGCAGGCAGTTTGGGAACACTGAAGCTTTCTTT.

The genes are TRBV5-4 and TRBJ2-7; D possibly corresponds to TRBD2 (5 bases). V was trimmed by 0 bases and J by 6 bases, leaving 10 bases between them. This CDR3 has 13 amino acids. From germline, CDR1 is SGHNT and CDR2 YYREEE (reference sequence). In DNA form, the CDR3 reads TGTGCCAGCAGCTTGGTACTAGAGTCCGAGCAGTACTTC. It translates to CASSLVLESEQYF.

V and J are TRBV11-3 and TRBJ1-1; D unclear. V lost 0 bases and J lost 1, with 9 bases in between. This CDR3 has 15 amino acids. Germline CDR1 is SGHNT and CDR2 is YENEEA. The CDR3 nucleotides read TGTGCCAGCAGCTTAGATGGAGCCCCGAACACTGAAGCTTTCTTT. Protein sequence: CASSLDGAPNTEAFF.

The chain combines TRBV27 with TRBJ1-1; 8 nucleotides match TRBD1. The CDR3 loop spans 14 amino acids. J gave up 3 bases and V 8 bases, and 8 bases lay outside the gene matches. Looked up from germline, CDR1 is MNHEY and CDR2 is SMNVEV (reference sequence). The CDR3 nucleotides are TGTGCCAGCCGCACGACAGGGGTTGACACTGAAGCTTTCTTT. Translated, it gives CASRTTGVDTEAFF.

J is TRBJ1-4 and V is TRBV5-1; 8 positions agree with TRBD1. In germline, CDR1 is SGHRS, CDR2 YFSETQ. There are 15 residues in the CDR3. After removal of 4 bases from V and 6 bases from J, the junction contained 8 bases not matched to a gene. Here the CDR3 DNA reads TGCGCCAGCAGCGTCTCAGGACAGGGACATGAAAAACTGTTTTTT. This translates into CASSVSGQGHEKLFF.

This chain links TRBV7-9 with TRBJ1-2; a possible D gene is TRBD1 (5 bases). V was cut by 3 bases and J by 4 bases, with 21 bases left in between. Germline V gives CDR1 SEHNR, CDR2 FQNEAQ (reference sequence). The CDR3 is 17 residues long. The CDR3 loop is CASSFPGGSYRLYGYTF. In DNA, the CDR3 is TGTGCCAGCAGCTTCCCGGGGGGGAGTTACCGACTCTATGGCTACACCTTC. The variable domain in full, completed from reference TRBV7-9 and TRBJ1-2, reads DTGVSQNPRHKITKRGQNVTFRCDPISEHNRLYWYRQTLGQGPEFLTYFQNEAQLEKSRLLSDRFSAERPKGSFSTLEIQRTEQGDSAMYLCASSFPGGSYRLYGYTFGSGTRLTVV.

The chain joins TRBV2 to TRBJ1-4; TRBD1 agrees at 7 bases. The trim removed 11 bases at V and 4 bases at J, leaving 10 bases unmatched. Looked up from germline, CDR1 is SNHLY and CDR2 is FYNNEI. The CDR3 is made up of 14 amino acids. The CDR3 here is CAGSGTDYNEKLFF. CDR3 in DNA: TGTGCCGGCTCCGGGACAGACTATAATGAAAAACTGTTTTTT. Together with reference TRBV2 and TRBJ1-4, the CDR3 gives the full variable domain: EPEVTQTPSHQVTQMGQEVILRCVPISNHLYFYWYRQILGQKVEFLVSFYNNEISEKSEIFDDQFSVERPDGSNFTLKIRSTKLEDSAMYFCAGSGTDYNEKLFFGSGTQLSVL.

CDR3 region: CASSLGGGQGSYEQYF. CDR3 nucleotides: TGTGCCAGCAGCTTAGGTGGAGGACAGGGGTCCTACGAGCAGTACTTC. This chain links TRBV7-8 with TRBJ2-7; TRBD1 matches 9 bases. J lost 1 base, V lost 1 base, and 5 bases had no gene match. CDR3 size: 16 residues. Germline assignment: CDR1 SGHVS and CDR2 FQNEAQ.

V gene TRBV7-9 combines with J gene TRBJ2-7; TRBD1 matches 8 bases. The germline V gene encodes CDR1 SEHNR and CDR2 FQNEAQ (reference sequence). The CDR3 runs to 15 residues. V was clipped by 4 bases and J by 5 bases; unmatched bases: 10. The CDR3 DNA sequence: TGTGCCAGCAGCTCCAGGGGGCGCGAGTTCCACGAGCAGTACTTC. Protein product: CASSSRGREFHEQYF.

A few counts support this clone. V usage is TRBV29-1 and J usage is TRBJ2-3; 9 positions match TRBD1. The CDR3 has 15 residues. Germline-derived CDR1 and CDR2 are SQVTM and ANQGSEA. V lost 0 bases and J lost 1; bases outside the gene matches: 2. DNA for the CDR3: TGCAGCGTTGAAGACCGGACAGGGGGCACAGATACGCAGTATTTT. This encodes CSVEDRTGGTDTQYF.

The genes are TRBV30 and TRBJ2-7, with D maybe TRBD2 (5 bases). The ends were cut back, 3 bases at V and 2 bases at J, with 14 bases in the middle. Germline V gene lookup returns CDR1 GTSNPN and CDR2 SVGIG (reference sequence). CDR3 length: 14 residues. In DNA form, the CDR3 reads TGTGCCTGGAGACGGGGAAAACCTCCCTACGAGCAGTACTTC. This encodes CAWRRGKPPYEQYF.

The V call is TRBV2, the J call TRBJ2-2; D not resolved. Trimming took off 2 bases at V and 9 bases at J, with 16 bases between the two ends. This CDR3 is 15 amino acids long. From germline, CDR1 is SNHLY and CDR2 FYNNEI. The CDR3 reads CASSESRAASRELFF. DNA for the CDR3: TGTGCCAGCAGTGAAAGTCGAGCCGCAAGCAGGGAGCTGTTTTTT.

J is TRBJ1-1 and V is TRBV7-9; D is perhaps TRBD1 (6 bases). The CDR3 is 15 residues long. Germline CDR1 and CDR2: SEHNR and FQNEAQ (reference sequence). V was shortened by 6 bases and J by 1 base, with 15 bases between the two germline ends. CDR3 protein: CASSFGDRRNTEAFF. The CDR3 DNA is TGTGCCAGCAGTTTTGGAGACAGGAGGAACACTGAAGCTTTCTTT.

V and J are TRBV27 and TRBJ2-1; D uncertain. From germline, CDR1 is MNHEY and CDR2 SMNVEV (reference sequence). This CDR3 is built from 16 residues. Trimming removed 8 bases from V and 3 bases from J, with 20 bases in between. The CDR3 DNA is TGTGCCAGCTGGAGCCAGCGAACTACCGACTACAATGAGCAGTTCTTC. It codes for CASWSQRTTDYNEQFF.

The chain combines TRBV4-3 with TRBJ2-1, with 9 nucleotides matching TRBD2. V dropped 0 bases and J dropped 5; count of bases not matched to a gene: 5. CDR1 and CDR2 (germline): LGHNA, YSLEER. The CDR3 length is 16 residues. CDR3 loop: CASSQDFQRGDNEQFF. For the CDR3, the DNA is TGCGCCAGCAGCCAAGATTTCCAGCGGGGGGACAATGAGCAGTTCTTC.